This note documents a single T cell receptor beta chain sequence. Its antigen is as yet unknown. Since the library was made to target alpha chains, this beta chain is a stray read and its abundance is not meaningful. Time point reported: sample taken at primary tumor resection. The donors, around 72 patients with untreated early-stage non-small cell lung cancer, provided the samples. CDR3 size: 13 residues. Losses at the gene ends were 6 bases for V and 7 bases for J; bases not matched to a gene: 6. Germline V gene lookup returns CDR1 DFQATT and CDR2 SNEGSKA (reference sequence). The data belong to a study of spatial heterogeneity in lung cancer. About the research overall: Among detected sequences, beta-chain ones consistently exceeded alpha-chain ones in number. Within raw reads, each unique TCR and UMI combination appeared on average more than ten times. Study findings and constraints: The study estimated approximately 7% alpha and 13% beta chain coverage of tumor T cells. Intratumoral expanded alpha and beta TCR counts were found to track tumor mutation counts.

Each CDR3 protein gets one entry after TCRdb re-called the 5' RACE reads with MiXCR. Of about 1,000 distinct CDR3 sequences in the sample, approximately 23% are singletons; the top ten hold 17%. This clonotype was obtained from a male donor with early-stage non-small cell lung cancer. Here the sequenced sample was lung tumor tissue, taken at surgery. The rearrangement uses TRBV20-1 and TRBJ2-1; 10 nucleotides agree with TRBD2. The CDR3 DNA sequence: TGCAGTGCGGGGACTAGCGTTATAAATGAGCAGTTCTTC. Translating it yields CSAGTSVINEQFF.